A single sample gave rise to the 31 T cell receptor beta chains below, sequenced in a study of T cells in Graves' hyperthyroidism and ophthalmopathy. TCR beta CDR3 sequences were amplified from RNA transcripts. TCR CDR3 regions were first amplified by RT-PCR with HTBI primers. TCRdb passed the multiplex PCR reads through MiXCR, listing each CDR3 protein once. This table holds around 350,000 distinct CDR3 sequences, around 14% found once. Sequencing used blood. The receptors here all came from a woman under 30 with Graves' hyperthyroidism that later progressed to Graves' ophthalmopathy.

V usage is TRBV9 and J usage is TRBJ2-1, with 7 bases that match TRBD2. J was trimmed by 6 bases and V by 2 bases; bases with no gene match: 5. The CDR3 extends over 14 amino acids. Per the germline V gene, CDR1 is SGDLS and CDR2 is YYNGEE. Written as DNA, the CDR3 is TGTGCCAGCAGCGTTAGCGGGTCGATCAATGAGCAGTTCTTC. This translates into CASSVSGSINEQFF.

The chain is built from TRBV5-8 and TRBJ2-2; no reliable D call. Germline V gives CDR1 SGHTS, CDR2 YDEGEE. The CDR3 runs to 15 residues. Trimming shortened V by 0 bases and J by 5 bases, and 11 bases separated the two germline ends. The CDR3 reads CASSLGLQRTGELFF. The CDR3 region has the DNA TGTGCCAGCAGCTTGGGACTCCAAAGGACCGGGGAGCTGTTTTTT. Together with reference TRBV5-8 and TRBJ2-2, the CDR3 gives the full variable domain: EAGVTQSPTHLIKTRGQQATLRCSPISGHTSVYWYQQALGLGLQFLLWYDEGEERNRGNFPPRFSGRQFPNYSSELNVNALELEDSALYLCASSLGLQRTGELFFGEGSRLTVL.

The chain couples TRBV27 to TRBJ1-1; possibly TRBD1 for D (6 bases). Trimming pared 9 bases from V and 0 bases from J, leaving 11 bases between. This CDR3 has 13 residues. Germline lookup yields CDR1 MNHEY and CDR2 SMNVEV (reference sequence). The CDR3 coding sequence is TGTGCCAGTCGCAGGGACATGAACACTGAAGCTTTCTTT. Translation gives CASRRDMNTEAFF.

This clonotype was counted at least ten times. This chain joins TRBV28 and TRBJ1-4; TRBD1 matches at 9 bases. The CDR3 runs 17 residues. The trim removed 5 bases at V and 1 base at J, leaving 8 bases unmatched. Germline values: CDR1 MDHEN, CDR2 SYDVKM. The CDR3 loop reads CASSPSLTGGTNEKLFF. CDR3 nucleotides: TGTGCCAGCAGTCCTTCTTTGACAGGGGGAACTAATGAAAAACTGTTTTTT.

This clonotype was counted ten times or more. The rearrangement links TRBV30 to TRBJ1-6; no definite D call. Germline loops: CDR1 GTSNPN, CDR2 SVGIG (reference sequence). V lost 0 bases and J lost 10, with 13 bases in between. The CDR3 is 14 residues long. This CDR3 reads CAWSVVGSMSPLHF. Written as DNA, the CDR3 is TGTGCCTGGAGTGTCGTAGGGTCCATGTCACCCCTCCACTTT.

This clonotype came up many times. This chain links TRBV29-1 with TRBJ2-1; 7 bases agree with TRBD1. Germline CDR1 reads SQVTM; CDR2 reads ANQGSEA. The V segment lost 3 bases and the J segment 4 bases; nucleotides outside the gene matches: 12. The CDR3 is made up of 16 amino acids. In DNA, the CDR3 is TGCAGCGTTGACGGGACAGTCGGGCACCCTTACAATGAGCAGTTCTTC. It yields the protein CSVDGTVGHPYNEQFF.

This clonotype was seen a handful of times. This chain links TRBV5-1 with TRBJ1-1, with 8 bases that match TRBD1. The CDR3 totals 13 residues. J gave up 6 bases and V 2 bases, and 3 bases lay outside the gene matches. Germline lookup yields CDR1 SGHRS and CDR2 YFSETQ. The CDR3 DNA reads TGCGCCAGCAGCTTCGGACAGGGCTCTGAAGCTTTCTTT. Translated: CASSFGQGSEAFF.

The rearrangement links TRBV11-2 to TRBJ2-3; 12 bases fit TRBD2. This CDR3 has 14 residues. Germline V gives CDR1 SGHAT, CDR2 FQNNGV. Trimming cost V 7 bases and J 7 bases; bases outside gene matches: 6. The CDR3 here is CASTLAGGINTQYF. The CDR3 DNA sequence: TGTGCCAGCACCCTAGCGGGAGGGATCAATACGCAGTATTTT.

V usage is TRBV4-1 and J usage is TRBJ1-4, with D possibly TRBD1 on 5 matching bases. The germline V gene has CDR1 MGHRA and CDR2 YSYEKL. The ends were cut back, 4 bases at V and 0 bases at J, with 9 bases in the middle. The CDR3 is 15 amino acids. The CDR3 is CASSRLQATNEKLFF. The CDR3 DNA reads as TGCGCCAGCAGCCGTTTACAGGCAACTAATGAAAAACTGTTTTTT.

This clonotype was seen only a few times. This chain's CDR3 is CASSSPGGGGYEQYF. Written as DNA, the CDR3 is TGTGCCAGCAGCTCCCCCGGAGGTGGGGGCTACGAGCAGTACTTC. V and J are TRBV4-2 and TRBJ2-7; possibly TRBD1 or TRBD2 for D (5 bases each). There are 15 residues in the CDR3. Germline V CDR1 and CDR2: LGHNA, YNFKEQ. Trimming shortened V by 5 bases and J by 3 bases, and 17 bases separated the two germline ends.

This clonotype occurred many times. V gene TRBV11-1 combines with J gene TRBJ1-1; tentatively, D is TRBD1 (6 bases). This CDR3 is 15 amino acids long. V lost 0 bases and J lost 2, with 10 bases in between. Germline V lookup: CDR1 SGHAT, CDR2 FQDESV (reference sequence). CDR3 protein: CASSLAWTANTEAFF. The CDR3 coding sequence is TGTGCCAGCAGCTTAGCGTGGACAGCTAACACTGAAGCTTTCTTT.

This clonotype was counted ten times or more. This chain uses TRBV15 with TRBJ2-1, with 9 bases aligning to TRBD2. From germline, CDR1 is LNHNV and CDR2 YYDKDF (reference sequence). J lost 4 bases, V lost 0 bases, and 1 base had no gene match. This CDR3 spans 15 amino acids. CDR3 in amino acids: CATSRDLAGYNEQFF. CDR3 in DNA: TGTGCCACCAGCAGAGATCTAGCGGGGTACAATGAGCAGTTCTTC.

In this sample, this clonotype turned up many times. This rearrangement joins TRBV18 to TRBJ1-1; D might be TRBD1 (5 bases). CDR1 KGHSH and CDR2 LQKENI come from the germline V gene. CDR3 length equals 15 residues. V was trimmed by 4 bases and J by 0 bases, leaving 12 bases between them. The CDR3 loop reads CASSRSGEVNTEAFF. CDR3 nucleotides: TGTGCCAGCTCACGTTCGGGGGAAGTGAACACTGAAGCTTTCTTT. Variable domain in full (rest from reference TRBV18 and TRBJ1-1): NAGVMQNPRHLVRRRGQEARLRCSPMKGHSHVYWYRQLPEEGLKFMVYLQKENIIDESGMPKERFSAEFPKEGPSILRIQQVVRGDSAAYFCASSRSGEVNTEAFFGQGTRLTVV.

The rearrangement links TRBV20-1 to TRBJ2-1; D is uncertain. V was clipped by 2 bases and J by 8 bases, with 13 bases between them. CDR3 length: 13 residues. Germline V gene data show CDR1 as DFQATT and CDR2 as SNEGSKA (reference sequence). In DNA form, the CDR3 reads TGCAGTGCTAGACTCCCCCCGAGCGATGAGCAGTTCTTC. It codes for CSARLPPSDEQFF.

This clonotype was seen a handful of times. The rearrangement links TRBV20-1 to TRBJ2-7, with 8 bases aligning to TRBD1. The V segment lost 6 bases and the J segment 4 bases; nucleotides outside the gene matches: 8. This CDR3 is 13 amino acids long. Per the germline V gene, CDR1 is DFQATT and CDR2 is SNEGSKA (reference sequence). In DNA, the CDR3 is TGCAGTGCAAGACAGGGGAAAGGGTACGAGCAGTACTTC. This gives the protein CSARQGKGYEQYF.

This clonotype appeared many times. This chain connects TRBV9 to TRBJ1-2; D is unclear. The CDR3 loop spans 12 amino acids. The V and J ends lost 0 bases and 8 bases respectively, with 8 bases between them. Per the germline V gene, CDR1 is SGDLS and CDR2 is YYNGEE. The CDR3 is CASSVGSSGYTF. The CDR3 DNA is TGTGCCAGCAGCGTAGGGTCGAGCGGCTACACCTTC.

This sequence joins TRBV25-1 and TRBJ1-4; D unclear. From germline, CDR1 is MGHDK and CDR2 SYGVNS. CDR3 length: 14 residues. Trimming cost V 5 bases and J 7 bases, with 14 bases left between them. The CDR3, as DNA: TGTGCCAGCAGTAACCTCGGGAACACTGAAAAACTGTTTTTT. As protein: CASSNLGNTEKLFF. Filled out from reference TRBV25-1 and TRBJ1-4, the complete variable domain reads EADIYQTPRYLVIGTGKKITLECSQTMGHDKMYWYQQDPGMELHLIHYSYGVNSTEKGDLSSESTVSRIRTEHFPLTLESARPSHTSQYLCASSNLGNTEKLFFGSGTQLSVL.

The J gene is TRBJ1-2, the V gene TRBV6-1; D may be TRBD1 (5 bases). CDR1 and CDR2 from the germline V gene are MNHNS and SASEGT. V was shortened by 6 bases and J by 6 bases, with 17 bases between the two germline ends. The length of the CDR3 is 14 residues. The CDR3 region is CASSLGTSNNGYTF. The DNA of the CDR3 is TGTGCCAGCAGCCTGGGGACCAGTAATAATGGCTACACCTTC.

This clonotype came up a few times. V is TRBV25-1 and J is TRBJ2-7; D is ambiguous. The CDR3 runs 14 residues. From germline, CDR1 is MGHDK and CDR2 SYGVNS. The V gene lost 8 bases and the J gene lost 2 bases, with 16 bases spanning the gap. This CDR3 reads CASGMAGYPYEQYF. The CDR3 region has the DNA TGTGCCAGCGGTATGGCAGGATACCCCTACGAGCAGTACTTC.

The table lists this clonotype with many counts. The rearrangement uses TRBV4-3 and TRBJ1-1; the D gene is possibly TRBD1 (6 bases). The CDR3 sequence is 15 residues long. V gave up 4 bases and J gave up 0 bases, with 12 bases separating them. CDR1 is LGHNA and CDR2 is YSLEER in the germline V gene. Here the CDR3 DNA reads TGCGCCAGCAGCCTGGACAGACTCATGAACACTGAAGCTTTCTTT. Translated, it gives CASSLDRLMNTEAFF.

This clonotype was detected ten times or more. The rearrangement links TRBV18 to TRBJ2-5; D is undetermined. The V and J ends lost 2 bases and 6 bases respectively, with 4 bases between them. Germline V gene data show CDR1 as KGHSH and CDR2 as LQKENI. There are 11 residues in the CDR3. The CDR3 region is CASSPEQTQYF. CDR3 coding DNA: TGTGCCAGCTCACCAGAACAGACCCAGTACTTC.

The CDR3 nucleotides read TGTGCCAGCAGTGAATGGACTGAAGCTTTCTTT. This encodes CASSEWTEAFF. The chain couples TRBV6-1 to TRBJ1-1, with D unclear. Trimming shortened V by 2 bases and J by 5 bases, and 3 bases separated the two germline ends. Germline lookup yields CDR1 MNHNS and CDR2 SASEGT. The CDR3 consists of 11 residues.

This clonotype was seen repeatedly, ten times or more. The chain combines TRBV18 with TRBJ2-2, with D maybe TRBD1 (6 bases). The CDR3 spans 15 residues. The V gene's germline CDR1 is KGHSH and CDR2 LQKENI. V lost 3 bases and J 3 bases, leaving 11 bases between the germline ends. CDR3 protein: CASSPKAGDTGELFF. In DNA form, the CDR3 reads TGTGCCAGCTCACCGAAAGCAGGGGACACCGGGGAGCTGTTTTTT.

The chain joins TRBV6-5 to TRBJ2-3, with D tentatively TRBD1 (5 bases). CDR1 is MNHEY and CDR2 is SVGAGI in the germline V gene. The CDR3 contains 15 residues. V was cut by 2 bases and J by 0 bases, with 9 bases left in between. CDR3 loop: CASSYRTPSTDTQYF. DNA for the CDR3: TGTGCCAGCAGTTACCGGACACCAAGCACAGATACGCAGTATTTT.

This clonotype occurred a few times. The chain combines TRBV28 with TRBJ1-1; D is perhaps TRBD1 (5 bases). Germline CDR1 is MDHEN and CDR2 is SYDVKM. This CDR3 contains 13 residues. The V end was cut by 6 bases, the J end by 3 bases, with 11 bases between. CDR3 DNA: TGTGCCAGCAGCCGGGGGAGGGACACTGAAGCTTTCTTT. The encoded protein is CASSRGRDTEAFF.

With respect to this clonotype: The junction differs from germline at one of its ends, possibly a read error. The CDR3 loop is CTSSRQGTNTGELFF. DNA for the CDR3: TGTACCAGCAGTCGGCAGGGGACGAACACCGGGGAGCTTTTTTTT. The chain is built from TRBV27 and TRBJ2-2; possibly TRBD1 for D (6 bases). Germline lookup yields CDR1 MNHEY and CDR2 SMNVEV (reference sequence). The CDR3 consists of 15 residues.

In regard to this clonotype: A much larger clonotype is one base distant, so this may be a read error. CDR3: CASLSGPDTGELFF. DNA for the CDR3: TGTGCCAGCCTTTCCGGGCCAGACACCGGGGAGCTGTTTTTT. V and J are TRBV27 and TRBJ2-2; D ambiguous. The CDR3 length is 14 residues. V was cut by 8 bases and J by 3 bases, with 13 bases left in between. Germline CDR1 and CDR2: MNHEY and SMNVEV (reference sequence).

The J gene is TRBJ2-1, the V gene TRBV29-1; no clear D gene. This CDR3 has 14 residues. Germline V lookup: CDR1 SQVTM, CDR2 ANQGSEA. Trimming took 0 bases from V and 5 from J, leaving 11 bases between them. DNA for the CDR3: TGCAGCGTTGAAGACGCGGACGAGGACAATGAGCAGTTCTTC. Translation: CSVEDADEDNEQFF.

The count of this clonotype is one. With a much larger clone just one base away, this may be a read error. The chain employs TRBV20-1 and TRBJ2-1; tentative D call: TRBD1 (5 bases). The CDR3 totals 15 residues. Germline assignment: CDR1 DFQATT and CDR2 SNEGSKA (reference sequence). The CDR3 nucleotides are TGCGGTGCTAGAGGAGTTCCAGGCAGGGATGATGAGCAGTTCTTC. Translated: CGARGVPGRDDEQFF.

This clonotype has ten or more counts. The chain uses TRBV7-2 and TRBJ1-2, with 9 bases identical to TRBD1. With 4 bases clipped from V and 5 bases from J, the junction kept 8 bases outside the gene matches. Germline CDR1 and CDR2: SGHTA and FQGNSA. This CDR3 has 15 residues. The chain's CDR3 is CASSSKGQGKYGYTF. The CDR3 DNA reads TGTGCCAGCAGCTCCAAGGGACAGGGAAAATATGGCTACACCTTC.

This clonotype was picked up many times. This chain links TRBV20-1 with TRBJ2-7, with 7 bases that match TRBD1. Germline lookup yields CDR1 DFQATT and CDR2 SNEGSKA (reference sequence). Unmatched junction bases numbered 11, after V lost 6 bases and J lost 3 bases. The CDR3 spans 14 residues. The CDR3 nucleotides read TGCAGTGCCCCCCCAGGGGGTAATAGCTACGAGCAGTACTTC. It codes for CSAPPGGNSYEQYF.